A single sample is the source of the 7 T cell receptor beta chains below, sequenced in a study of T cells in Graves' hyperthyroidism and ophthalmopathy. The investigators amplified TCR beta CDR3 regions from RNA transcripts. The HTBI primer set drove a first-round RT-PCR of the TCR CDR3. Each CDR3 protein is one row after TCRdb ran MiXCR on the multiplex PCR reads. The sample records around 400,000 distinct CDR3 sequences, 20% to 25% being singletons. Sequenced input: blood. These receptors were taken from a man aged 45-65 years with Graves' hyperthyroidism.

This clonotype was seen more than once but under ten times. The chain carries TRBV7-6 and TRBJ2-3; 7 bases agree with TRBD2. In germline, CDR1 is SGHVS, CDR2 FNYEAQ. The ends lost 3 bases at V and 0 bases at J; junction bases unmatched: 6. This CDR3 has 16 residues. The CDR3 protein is CASSFQAGRSTDTQYF. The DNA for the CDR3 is TGTGCCAGCAGCTTTCAAGCGGGAAGAAGCACAGATACGCAGTATTTT.

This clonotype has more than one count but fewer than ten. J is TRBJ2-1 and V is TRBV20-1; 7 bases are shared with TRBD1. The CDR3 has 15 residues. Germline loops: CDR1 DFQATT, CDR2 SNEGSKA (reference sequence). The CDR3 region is CSSAPIDRVLVEQFF. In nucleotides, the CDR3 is TGCAGCAGCGCCCCTATCGACAGGGTCCTCGTTGAGCAGTTCTTC.

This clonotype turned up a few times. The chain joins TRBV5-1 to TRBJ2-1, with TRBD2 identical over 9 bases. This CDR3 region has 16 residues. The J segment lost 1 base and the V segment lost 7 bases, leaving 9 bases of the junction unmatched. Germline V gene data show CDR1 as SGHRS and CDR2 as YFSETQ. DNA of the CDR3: TGCGCCAGCCGACAAATAGCGGGAGCATCCTACAATGAGCAGTTCTTC. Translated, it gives CASRQIAGASYNEQFF.

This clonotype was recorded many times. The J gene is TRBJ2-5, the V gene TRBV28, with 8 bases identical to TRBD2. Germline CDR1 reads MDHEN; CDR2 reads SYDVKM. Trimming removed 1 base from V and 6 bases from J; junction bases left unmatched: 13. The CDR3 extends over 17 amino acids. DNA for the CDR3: TGTGCCAGCAGTTTATCTTCGGCTAGCGCGGGGGGAAAGACCCAGTACTTC. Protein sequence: CASSLSSASAGGKTQYF. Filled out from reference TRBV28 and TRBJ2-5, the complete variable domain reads DVKVTQSSRYLVKRTGEKVFLECVQDMDHENMFWYRQDPGLGLRLIYFSYDVKMKEKGDIPEGYSVSREKKERFSLILESASTNQTSMYLCASSLSSASAGGKTQYFGPGTRLLVL.

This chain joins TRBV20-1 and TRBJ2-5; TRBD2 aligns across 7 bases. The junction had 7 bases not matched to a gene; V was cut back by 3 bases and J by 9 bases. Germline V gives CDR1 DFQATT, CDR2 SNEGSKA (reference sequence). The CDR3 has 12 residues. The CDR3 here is CSARPSGVPQYF. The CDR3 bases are TGCAGTGCTAGGCCTAGCGGAGTTCCCCAGTACTTC.

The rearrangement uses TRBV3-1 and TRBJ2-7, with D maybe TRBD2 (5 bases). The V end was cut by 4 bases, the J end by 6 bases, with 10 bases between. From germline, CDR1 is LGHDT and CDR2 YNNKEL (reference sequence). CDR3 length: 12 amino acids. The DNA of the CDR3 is TGTGCCAGCAGCCGGCGGGTGGGCGAGCAGTACTTC. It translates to CASSRRVGEQYF.

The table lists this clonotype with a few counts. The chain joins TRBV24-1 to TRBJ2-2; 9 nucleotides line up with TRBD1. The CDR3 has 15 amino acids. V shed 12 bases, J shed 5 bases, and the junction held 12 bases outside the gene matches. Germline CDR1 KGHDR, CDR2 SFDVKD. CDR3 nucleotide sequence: TGTGCCCCGTCCCCGGGACAGGGACCGACCGGGGAGCTGTTTTTT. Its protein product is CAPSPGQGPTGELFF.